Here is one T cell receptor beta chain with its context. Trimming removed 10 bases at V and 8 bases at J, with 12 bases between. Germline-derived CDR1 and CDR2 are SNHLY and FYNNEI. The CDR3 extends over 12 amino acids. These data are taken from a study of blood T cell repertoires in COVID-19. Recovered status in Cohort 3 required two negative PCRs, clearance, or symptom resolution. TCRdb's table, derived via immunoSEQ multiplex PCR, lists solely in-frame clones and lacks some. The sample has 150,000 to 200,000 clones, approximately 91% seen once. The source material was PBMCs or T cells enriched from blood (not recorded which). The sequence derives from a woman between 18 and 30 years old who had recovered from COVID-19. The genes are TRBV2 and TRBJ1-6; D uncertain. The CDR3 is CATAPGYSPLHF. CDR3 DNA sequence: TGTGCCACAGCACCGGGGTATTCACCCCTCCACTTT.